These 24 T cell receptor beta chains came from one sample sequenced in a study of blood T cell repertoires in COVID-19. Measured with immunoSEQ multiplex PCR; TCRdb has only the in-frame clones, and not every one. The data contain around 200,000 clones, roughly 87% of them singletons. The sample consisted of PBMCs or T cells enriched from blood (not recorded which). Every receptor here comes from a man between 18 and 35 years old with acute COVID-19.

This chain links TRBV7-9 with TRBJ2-1, with 7 nucleotides matching TRBD2. The CDR3 loop spans 14 amino acids. With V trimmed by 2 bases and J by 7 bases, 5 bases remained unmatched. Germline CDR1 is SEHNR and CDR2 is FQNEAQ (reference sequence). CDR3 residues: CASSLQAGRNEQFF. In DNA form, the CDR3 reads TGTGCCAGCAGCTTACAAGCGGGACGGAATGAGCAGTTCTTC. Complete variable domain (other parts from reference TRBV7-9 and TRBJ2-1): DTGVSQNPRHKITKRGQNVTFRCDPISEHNRLYWYRQTLGQGPEFLTYFQNEAQLEKSRLLSDRFSAERPKGSFSTLEIQRTEQGDSAMYLCASSLQAGRNEQFFGPGTRLTVL.

The V and J genes are TRBV7-2 and TRBJ1-3; D is ambiguous. Trimming pared 1 base from V and 0 bases from J, leaving 10 bases between. This CDR3 spans 16 amino acids. CDR1 and CDR2 (germline): SGHTA, FQGNSA. In DNA form, the CDR3 reads TGTGCCAGCAGCTTAGGCGGGATCCACTCTGGAAACACCATATATTTT. Encoded protein: CASSLGGIHSGNTIYF.

The V and J genes are TRBV5-1 and TRBJ2-3; D may be TRBD1 (5 bases). The V gene lost 0 bases and the J gene lost 0 bases, with 8 bases spanning the gap. Germline CDR1 reads SGHRS; CDR2 reads YFSETQ. The CDR3 has 15 amino acids. The CDR3 is CASSLEGKSTDTQYF. The CDR3 DNA reads TGCGCCAGCAGCTTGGAGGGGAAGAGCACAGATACGCAGTATTTT.

This chain connects TRBV6-1 to TRBJ2-3; TRBD2 aligns across 7 bases. CDR3 length: 16 residues. Germline V CDR1 and CDR2: MNHNS, SASEGT. The J segment lost 2 bases and the V segment lost 3 bases, leaving 8 bases of the junction unmatched. The CDR3 DNA reads as TGTGCCAGCAGTGATCTCTTAGCGGGTATCACAGATACGCAGTATTTT. Translation gives CASSDLLAGITDTQYF.

The CDR3: CASSLSEVRSYNSPLHF. DNA for the CDR3: TGTGCCAGCAGTTTATCGGAGGTGCGCTCCTATAATTCACCCCTCCACTTT. J is TRBJ1-6 and V is TRBV27, with no clear D. There are 17 residues in the CDR3. The V end was cut by 0 bases, the J end by 0 bases, with 9 bases between. Germline V lookup: CDR1 MNHEY, CDR2 SMNVEV (reference sequence).

The rearrangement joins TRBV4-2 to TRBJ2-3; 8 bases map to TRBD1. Germline V gives CDR1 LGHNA, CDR2 YNFKEQ. The CDR3 length is 22 residues. Trimming at V came to 0 bases and at J to 0 bases, leaving 20 bases not matched to a gene. As DNA, the CDR3 is TGTGCCAGCAGCCAAGATCTCTTTTTTTCGACAGGGGACCTACCTAGCACAGATACGCAGTATTTT. It encodes CASSQDLFFSTGDLPSTDTQYF.

V and J are TRBV10-3 and TRBJ1-1, with 8 bases identical to TRBD1. This CDR3 comprises 14 residues. The J segment lost 3 bases and the V segment lost 5 bases, leaving 5 bases of the junction unmatched. Germline V gene lookup returns CDR1 ENHRY and CDR2 SYGVKD. The CDR3 DNA sequence: TGTGCCATCAGTCAGGGGGCCGGTGACACTGAAGCTTTCTTT. Translated: CAISQGAGDTEAFF.

The gene calls are TRBV9 and TRBJ1-6, with D possibly TRBD1 on 5 matching bases. Germline V lookup: CDR1 SGDLS, CDR2 YYNGEE. V was cut by 3 bases and J by 7 bases, with 8 bases left in between. The CDR3 is 13 residues long. The CDR3 reads CASSAPGNSPLHF. The CDR3, as DNA: TGTGCCAGCAGCGCGCCAGGGAATTCACCCCTCCACTTT.

The chain combines TRBV5-3 with TRBJ2-7; 11 nucleotides line up with TRBD1. TRBV5-3 is given ORF status, its function remaining uncertain. V lost 1 base to trimming and J lost 2 bases; unmatched junction nucleotides: 2. The CDR3 runs to 15 residues. This chain's CDR3 is CARSLRDRGTYEQYF. CDR3 nucleotide sequence: TGTGCCAGAAGCTTGCGGGACAGGGGGACCTACGAGCAGTACTTC.

The genes are TRBV29-1 and TRBJ1-1, with D perhaps TRBD1 (6 bases). V shed 4 bases and J shed 9 bases, with 12 bases lying between them. CDR3 size: 11 residues. CDR1 and CDR2 (germline): SQVTM, ANQGSEA. The CDR3 coding sequence is TGCAGCGTTGTCCTCAGGGGCCAAGCTTTCTTT. This sequence encodes CSVVLRGQAFF. The variable domain in full, completed from reference TRBV29-1 and TRBJ1-1, reads SAVISQKPSRDICQRGTSLTIQCQVDSQVTMMFWYRQQPGQSLTLIATANQGSEATYESGFVIDKFPISRPNLTFSTLTVSNMSPEDSSIYLCSVVLRGQAFFGQGTRLTVV.

The rearrangement links TRBV9 to TRBJ2-2; TRBD1 matches 7 bases. Germline V gives CDR1 SGDLS, CDR2 YYNGEE. The CDR3 totals 14 residues. The V and J ends lost 8 bases and 4 bases, in that order; junction bases with no gene match: 8. CDR3 sequence: CASEQGSGTGELFF. DNA for the CDR3: TGTGCCAGTGAACAGGGGTCGGGCACCGGGGAGCTGTTTTTT. Using reference TRBV9 and TRBJ2-2 for the parts outside the CDR3, the full variable domain is DSGVTQTPKHLITATGQRVTLRCSPRSGDLSVYWYQQSLDQGLQFLIQYYNGEERAKGNILERFSAQQFPDLHSELNLSSLELGDSALYFCASEQGSGTGELFFGEGSRLTVL.

V usage is TRBV6-1 and J usage is TRBJ1-3; D gene uncertain. The germline gives CDR1 MNHNS, CDR2 SASEGT. This CDR3 region has 16 residues. V gave up 2 bases and J gave up 4 bases, with 15 bases separating them. The CDR3 DNA sequence: TGTGCCAGCAGTGAACTACGGGTCCAAGGCGGAAACACCATATATTTT. Translating gives CASSELRVQGGNTIYF.

This sequence joins TRBV29-1 and TRBJ1-1; 9 nucleotides match TRBD1. CDR3 length equals 14 residues. J was trimmed by 8 bases and V by 6 bases; bases with no gene match: 13. Germline CDR1 is SQVTM and CDR2 is ANQGSEA. This chain's CDR3 is CSVHLRTGAGEAFF. CDR3 DNA: TGCAGCGTCCACCTAAGGACAGGGGCAGGGGAAGCTTTCTTT.

This clone was detected a few times. At one end the junction does not follow the germline gene, possibly because of a read error. The V and J genes are TRBV6-1 and TRBJ1-2; 8 bases line up with TRBD1. The germline V gene encodes CDR1 MNHNS and CDR2 SASEGT. The CDR3 extends over 16 amino acids. The CDR3, as DNA: TGTGCCAGCAGTCAAGCCCAGGGGGCCTATTCCTATGGCTACACCTTC. Its translation: CASSQAQGAYSYGYTF.

The CDR3 reads CASSSAGAGANVLTF. The CDR3 DNA follows: TGTGCCAGCAGTTCAGCAGGGGCCGGGGCCAACGTCCTGACTTTC. The chain carries TRBV27 and TRBJ2-6; maybe TRBD1 (6 bases). CDR3 length: 15 residues. Trimming cost V 4 bases and J 4 bases, with 11 bases left between them. From germline, CDR1 is MNHEY and CDR2 SMNVEV (reference sequence). Together with reference TRBV27 and TRBJ2-6, the CDR3 gives the full variable domain: EAQVTQNPRYLITVTGKKLTVTCSQNMNHEYMSWYRQDPGLGLRQIYYSMNVEVTDKGDVPEGYKVSRKEKRNFPLILESPSPNQTSLYFCASSSAGAGANVLTFGAGSRLTVL.

This clone was detected once. This chain links TRBV7-8 with TRBJ2-1; 11 positions agree with TRBD2. Germline CDR1 SGHVS, CDR2 FQNEAQ. Trimming at V came to 4 bases and at J to 7 bases, leaving 6 bases not matched to a gene. This CDR3 region has 15 residues. CDR3 nucleotide sequence: TGTGCCAGCAGCTCGGGACTAGCGGCTCTGAATGAGCAGTTCTTC. Translated, it gives CASSSGLAALNEQFF.

This chain joins TRBV28 and TRBJ2-3, with 10 bases aligning to TRBD2. The CDR3 covers 15 residues. Germline V gene data show CDR1 as MDHEN and CDR2 as SYDVKM. The J segment lost 1 base and the V segment lost 5 bases, leaving 3 bases of the junction unmatched. The CDR3 nucleotides are TGTGCCAGCAGTACTCTAGCGGGAGGCACAGATACGCAGTATTTT. This gives the protein CASSTLAGGTDTQYF.

The V gene is TRBV6-5, the J gene TRBJ1-1, with D perhaps matching TRBD1 (6 bases). The CDR3 consists of 14 residues. Germline CDR1 and CDR2: MNHEY and SVGAGI. V lost 2 bases and J lost 4, with 11 bases in between. This chain's CDR3 is CASSYIEGGTEAFF. In DNA, the CDR3 is TGTGCCAGCAGTTACATCGAAGGGGGCACTGAAGCTTTCTTT.

The chain links TRBV7-9 to TRBJ1-4, with TRBD1 identical over 12 bases. The CDR3 extends over 15 amino acids. Germline V gene lookup returns CDR1 SEHNR and CDR2 FQNEAQ (reference sequence). V gave up 0 bases and J gave up 8 bases; unmatched junction bases: 1. The CDR3 nucleotides read TGTGCCAGCAGCTTAGCCGGGACAGGGGGCGAAAAACTGTTTTTT. This sequence encodes CASSLAGTGGEKLFF. The variable domain in full, with the rest retrieved from reference TRBV7-9 and TRBJ1-4, is DTGVSQNPRHKITKRGQNVTFRCDPISEHNRLYWYRQTLGQGPEFLTYFQNEAQLEKSRLLSDRFSAERPKGSFSTLEIQRTEQGDSAMYLCASSLAGTGGEKLFFGSGTQLSVL.

The genes are TRBV28 and TRBJ2-4, with 9 bases that match TRBD1. The CDR3 loop spans 24 amino acids. J was trimmed by 2 bases and V by 6 bases; bases with no gene match: 32. CDR1 is MDHEN, CDR2 SYDVKM, per germline. The CDR3 loop reads CASSLFPSSLKPGQGELTKNIQYF. Here the CDR3 DNA reads TGTGCCAGCAGCCTGTTTCCCTCCTCTCTGAAACCGGGACAGGGAGAACTAACCAAAAACATTCAGTACTTC.

J is TRBJ1-5 and V is TRBV6-5; 12 bases are shared with TRBD1. This CDR3 contains 15 residues. V was pared by 6 bases and J by 5 bases, with 5 bases of the junction left unmatched. From germline, CDR1 is MNHEY and CDR2 SVGAGI. The CDR3 DNA follows: TGTGCCAGCAGGCCCGGGACAGGGGGCGATCAGCCCCAGCATTTT. Protein sequence: CASRPGTGGDQPQHF.

This chain links TRBV10-1 with TRBJ2-3; 10 bases match TRBD2. CDR1 and CDR2 (germline): WNHNN, SYGVQD (reference sequence). The CDR3 is made up of 19 amino acids. Germline trimming cut 4 bases from V and 1 base from J; bases unmatched to any gene: 14. The CDR3 DNA follows: TGCGCCAGCAGTGGACCCGGGGCTAGCGGGAGAGTTGGCACAGATACGCAGTATTTT. This gives the protein CASSGPGASGRVGTDTQYF.

This clone was recorded at least ten times. The genes are TRBV9 and TRBJ1-2; a possible D gene is TRBD1 (6 bases). Germline V CDR1 and CDR2: SGDLS, YYNGEE. V lost 3 bases to trimming and J lost 7 bases, with 10 bases between them. The length of the CDR3 is 12 residues. DNA of the CDR3: TGTGCCAGCAGCGCGCCAGGGGTTGGCTACACCTTC. Translation: CASSAPGVGYTF.

V usage is TRBV5-6 and J usage is TRBJ2-1; D not certain. This CDR3 has 14 amino acids. The germline V gene has CDR1 SGHDT and CDR2 YYEEEE. The V end lost 2 bases, the J end lost 10 bases, and 16 bases lay between the germline ends. CDR3 in DNA: TGTGCCAGCAGCTTAGCTTACAGTAACTGGGAGCAGTTCTTC. This codes for CASSLAYSNWEQFF.